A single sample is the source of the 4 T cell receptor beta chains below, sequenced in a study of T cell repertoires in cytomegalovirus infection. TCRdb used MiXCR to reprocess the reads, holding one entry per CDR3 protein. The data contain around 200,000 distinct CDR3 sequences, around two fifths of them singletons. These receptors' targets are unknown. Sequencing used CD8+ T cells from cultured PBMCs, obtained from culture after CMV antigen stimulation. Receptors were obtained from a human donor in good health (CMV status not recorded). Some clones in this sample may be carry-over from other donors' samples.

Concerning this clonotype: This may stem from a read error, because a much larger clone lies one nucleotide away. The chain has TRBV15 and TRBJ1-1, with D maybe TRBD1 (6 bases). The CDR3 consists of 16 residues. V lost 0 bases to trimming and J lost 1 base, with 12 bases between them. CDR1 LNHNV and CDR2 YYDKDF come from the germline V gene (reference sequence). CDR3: CATSRDWRGTNTEAFF. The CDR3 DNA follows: TGTGCCACCAGCAGAGATTGGAGGGGGACGAACACTGAAGCTTTCTTT.

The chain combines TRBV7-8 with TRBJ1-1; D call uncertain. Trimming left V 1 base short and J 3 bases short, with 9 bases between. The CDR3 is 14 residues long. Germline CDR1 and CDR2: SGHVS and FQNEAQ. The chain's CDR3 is CASSLEVGYTEAFF. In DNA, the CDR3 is TGTGCCAGCAGCTTAGAAGTCGGATACACTGAAGCTTTCTTT.

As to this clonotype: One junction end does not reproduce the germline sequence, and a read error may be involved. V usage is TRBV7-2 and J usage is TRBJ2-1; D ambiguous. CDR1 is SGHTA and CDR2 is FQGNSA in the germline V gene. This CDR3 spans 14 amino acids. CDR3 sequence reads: CACSLTLSNNEQFF. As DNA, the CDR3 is TGTGCCTGCAGCTTGACCCTTTCCAACAATGAGCAGTTCTTC.

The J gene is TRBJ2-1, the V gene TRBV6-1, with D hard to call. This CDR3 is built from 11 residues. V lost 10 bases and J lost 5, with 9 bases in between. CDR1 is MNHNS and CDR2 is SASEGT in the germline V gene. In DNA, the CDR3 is TGTGCCACCATCGGTGACAATGAGCAGTTCTTC. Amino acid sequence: CATIGDNEQFF.